This T cell receptor beta chain was found in a study of vaccination and CD4 T cells after COVID-19. This clonotype showed up just a few times. Its antigen is still unknown. Indicated treatment: 10-day PBMC culture with coronavirus spike peptide pools or control peptides (ViraFEST assay). The unexposed donor gave CD4+ T cells before the COVID-19 pandemic (2011-2018). An Oncomine TCR Beta short-read assay was used to sequence the DNA from cultured CD4+ T cells. Investigators obtained genomic DNA by extraction from cultured CD4+ T cells. TCRdb recomputed calls from the PCR reads with MiXCR, one row per CDR3 protein. Of around 10,000 distinct CDR3 sequences in the sample, 34% were seen once. Germline-derived CDR1 and CDR2 are SEHNR and FQNEAQ (reference sequence). This CDR3 has 15 residues.

Sequencing input: CD4+ T cells from blood, cultured in vitro. The origin of this receptor is a human donor in good health. The chain recombines TRBV7-9 with TRBJ2-1; 7 bases agree with TRBD2. The J call may be mistaken, given a closer DNA end match to TRBJ2-7. As DNA, the CDR3 is TGTGCCAGCAGCTCCCTCTGGCGGGGGAACTACGAGCAGTACTTC. Protein: CASSSLWRGNYEQYF.